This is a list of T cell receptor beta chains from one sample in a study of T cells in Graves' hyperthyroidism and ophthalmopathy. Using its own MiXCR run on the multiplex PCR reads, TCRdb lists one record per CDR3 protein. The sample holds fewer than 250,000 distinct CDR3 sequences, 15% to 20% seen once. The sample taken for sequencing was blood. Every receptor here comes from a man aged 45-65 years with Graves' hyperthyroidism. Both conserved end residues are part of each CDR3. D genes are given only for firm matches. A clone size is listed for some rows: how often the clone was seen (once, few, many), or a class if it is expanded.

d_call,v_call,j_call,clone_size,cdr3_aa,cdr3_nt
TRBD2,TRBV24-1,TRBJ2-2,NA,CATSAGGREDTGELFF,TGTGCCACCAGTGCAGGCGGGAGAGAAGACACCGGGGAGCTGTTTTTT
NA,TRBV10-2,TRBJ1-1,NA,CASRASWGNTEAFF,TGCGCCAGCAGGGCGTCGTGGGGGAACACTGAAGCTTTCTTT
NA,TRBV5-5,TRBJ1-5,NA,CASSLGRYSNQPQHF,TGTGCCAGCAGCTTAGGACGGTATAGCAATCAGCCCCAGCATTTT
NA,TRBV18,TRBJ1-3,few,CASSPTDSGNTIYF,TGTGCCAGCTCACCTACAGACTCTGGAAACACCATATATTTT
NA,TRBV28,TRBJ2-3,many,CAWQGPGTDTQYF,TGTGCCTGGCAGGGGCCGGGCACAGATACGCAGTATTTT
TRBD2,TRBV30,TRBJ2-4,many,CAWRIPGTSGIAKNIQYF,TGTGCCTGGAGGATACCCGGGACTAGCGGAATAGCCAAAAACATTCAGTACTTC
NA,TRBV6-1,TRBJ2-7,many,CASTRTAYSYYEQYF,TGTGCCAGCACCCGGACAGCTTATTCTTACTACGAGCAGTACTTC
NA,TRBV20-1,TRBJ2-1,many,CSARTDTQGGNEQFF,TGCAGTGCTAGAACTGACACCCAGGGGGGAAATGAGCAGTTCTTC
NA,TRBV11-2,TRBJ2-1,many,CASSLDVGLALWTPPFF,TGTGCCAGCAGCTTAGATGTGGGCCTCGCACTATGGACCCCTCCGTTCTTC
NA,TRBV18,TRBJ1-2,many,CASSPEGLYGYTF,TGTGCCAGCTCACCAGAGGGGCTCTATGGCTACACCTTC
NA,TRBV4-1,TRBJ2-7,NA,CASSHKRGSGEQYF,TGCGCCAGCAGCCATAAAAGGGGCAGCGGCGAGCAGTACTTC
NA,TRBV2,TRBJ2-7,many,CASSDDSSYEQYF,TGTGCCAGCAGTGACGACAGCTCCTACGAGCAGTACTTC
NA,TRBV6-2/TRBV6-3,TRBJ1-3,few,CASSREGGPGNTIYF,TGTGCCAGCAGTCGCGAGGGAGGACCTGGAAACACCATATATTTT
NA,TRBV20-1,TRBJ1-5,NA,CSARGSGQPQHF,TGCAGTGCTAGGGGTTCGGGTCAGCCCCAGCATTTT
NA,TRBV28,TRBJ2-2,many,CASSHDSNTGELFF,TGTGCCAGCAGCCACGACAGTAACACCGGGGAGCTGTTTTTT
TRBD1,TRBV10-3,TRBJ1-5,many,CAISTGQSNQPQHF,TGTGCCATCAGTACGGGACAGAGCAATCAGCCCCAGCATTTT
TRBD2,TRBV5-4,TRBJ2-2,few,CASSLGTSGRGTGELFF,TGTGCCAGCAGCCTGGGGACTAGCGGGAGAGGCACCGGGGAGCTGTTTTTT
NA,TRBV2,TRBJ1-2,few,CASTRTYGYTF,TGTGCCAGCACCCGGACGTATGGCTACACCTTC
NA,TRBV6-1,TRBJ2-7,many,CASSGARSYEQYF,TGTGCCAGCTCCGGGGCCCGATCCTACGAGCAGTACTTC
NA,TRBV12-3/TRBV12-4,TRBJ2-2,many,CASSFGIRRPGELFF,TGTGCCAGCAGTTTTGGGATTAGACGTCCCGGGGAGCTGTTTTTT
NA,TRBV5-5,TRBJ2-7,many,CASSFTGGSYEQYF,TGTGCCAGCAGCTTTACCGGCGGCTCCTACGAGCAGTACTTC
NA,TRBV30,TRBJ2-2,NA,CAWSVGYTGELFF,TGTGCCTGGAGTGTGGGGTACACCGGGGAGCTGTTTTTT
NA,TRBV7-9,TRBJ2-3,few,CASSLGQSDTQYF,TGTGCCAGCAGCTTAGGACAGTCAGATACGCAGTATTTT
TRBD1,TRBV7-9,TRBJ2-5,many,CASSPVPRDREKETQYF,TGTGCCAGCAGCCCCGTACCCCGGGACAGAGAGAAAGAGACCCAGTACTTC